Presented here are 26 T cell receptor beta chains from one specimen sequenced in a study of cytomegalovirus exposure and HLA in healthy donors. 13 Jbeta primers and 60 Vbeta primers were used for the PCR. Assay used: immunoSEQ multiplex PCR; TCRdb lists only in-frame clones, some missing. The sample table includes about 140,000 clones. The sample was PBMCs. The receptors were sampled from a male donor in good health and CMV-seronegative.

The chain links TRBV5-4 to TRBJ2-7, with TRBD1 matching over 10 bases. Germline V gene sequence: CDR1 SGHNT, CDR2 YYREEE (reference sequence). CDR3 size: 15 residues. V gave up 4 bases and J gave up 3 bases; unmatched junction bases: 7. CDR3 residues: CASSPGGTGVYEQYF. The CDR3 DNA reads as TGTGCCAGCAGCCCAGGGGGGACAGGGGTCTACGAGCAGTACTTC.

This chain joins TRBV30 and TRBJ1-3; 8 nucleotides match TRBD1. J gave up 6 bases and V 3 bases, and 10 bases lay outside the gene matches. Germline loops: CDR1 GTSNPN, CDR2 SVGIG (reference sequence). This CDR3 has 15 residues. The CDR3 nucleotides read TGTGCCTGGAGACGGACAGGGCAGGGCGAAAACACCATATATTTT. Encoded protein: CAWRRTGQGENTIYF.

The genes are TRBV14 and TRBJ2-7; 10 positions agree with TRBD2. CDR1 is SGHDN and CDR2 is FVKESK in the germline V gene. CDR3 size: 13 residues. V lost 3 bases, J lost 7 bases, and 3 bases stayed unmatched. The DNA of the CDR3 is TGTGCCAGCAGCCACCAACTAGCGGGAGAGCAGTACTTC. This sequence encodes CASSHQLAGEQYF. The complete variable domain, with remaining parts taken from reference TRBV14 and TRBJ2-7, reads EAGVTQFPSHSVIEKGQTVTLRCDPISGHDNLYWYRRVMGKEIKFLLHFVKESKQDESGMPNNRFLAERTGGTYSTLKVQPAELEDSGVYFCASSHQLAGEQYFGPGTRLTVT.

The V call is TRBV7-9, the J call TRBJ1-2, with TRBD1 as a possible D gene (5 bases). V lost 5 bases, J lost 0 bases, and 10 bases lay in between. The CDR3 length is 14 residues. In germline, CDR1 is SEHNR, CDR2 FQNEAQ (reference sequence). The CDR3 nucleotides read TGTGCCAGCAGCAGCGCGACAGCTAACTATGGCTACACCTTC. Translated, it gives CASSSATANYGYTF.

J is TRBJ2-7 and V is TRBV27; 9 bases are a match to TRBD2. This CDR3 region has 20 residues. V was clipped by 6 bases and J by 0 bases; unmatched bases: 21. Germline CDR1 is MNHEY and CDR2 is SMNVEV (reference sequence). The DNA for the CDR3 is TGTGCCAGCAGCCTCCCCTCGACTAAGCGGGGGGCCCCGAGCTCCTACGAGCAGTACTTC. Translation gives CASSLPSTKRGAPSSYEQYF.

The rearrangement joins TRBV11-1 to TRBJ2-7, with TRBD2 matching 7 bases. CDR3 length: 15 residues. V shed 4 bases and J 0 bases; nucleotides not matched to a gene: 6. Germline V gene sequence: CDR1 SGHAT, CDR2 FQDESV (reference sequence). The CDR3 DNA reads as TGTGCCAGCAGCTCTCTAGCGGATCCCTCCTACGAGCAGTACTTC. It is translated as CASSSLADPSYEQYF.

This chain uses TRBV6-4 with TRBJ2-1; the match to TRBD1 covers 7 bases. Germline V gene lookup returns CDR1 MRHNA and CDR2 SNTAGT. The CDR3 loop spans 15 amino acids. V lost 6 bases, J lost 0 bases, and 5 bases stayed unmatched. As DNA, the CDR3 is TGTGCCAGCAGCGAGGGACAGAGCTCCTACAATGAGCAGTTCTTC. Translation gives CASSEGQSSYNEQFF.

As DNA, the CDR3 is TGTGCCAGCGGGGGATCCCCCCTCTATAATTCACCCCTCCACTTT. Translated, it gives CASGGSPLYNSPLHF. This rearrangement joins TRBV19 to TRBJ1-6; possible D gene TRBD1, 5 bases. The CDR3 sequence is 15 residues long. Deletions cut 9 bases from V and 3 bases from J, with 15 bases between. CDR1 and CDR2 from the germline V gene are LNHDA and SQIVND (reference sequence).

This chain joins TRBV10-3 and TRBJ2-7; 10 bases agree with TRBD2. After removal of 7 bases from V and 5 bases from J, the junction contained 5 bases not matched to a gene. CDR1 is ENHRY and CDR2 is SYGVKD in the germline V gene. This CDR3 is built from 13 residues. For the CDR3, the DNA is TGTGCCATCAAAACTAGCGGGGTTGACGAGCAGTACTTC. The encoded protein is CAIKTSGVDEQYF.

V usage is TRBV27 and J usage is TRBJ2-2, with 11 bases lining up with TRBD1. Looked up from germline, CDR1 is MNHEY and CDR2 is SMNVEV (reference sequence). J gave up 1 base and V 5 bases, and 6 bases lay outside the gene matches. This CDR3 has 17 residues. The CDR3 spells CASSLWTGGLNTGELFF. Here the CDR3 DNA reads TGTGCCAGCAGTCTCTGGACAGGGGGCTTGAACACCGGGGAGCTGTTTTTT.

The chain joins TRBV28 to TRBJ1-6; 8 bases fit TRBD1. CDR1 is MDHEN, CDR2 SYDVKM, per germline. Trimming at V came to 8 bases and at J to 12 bases, leaving 12 bases not matched to a gene. This CDR3 has 14 amino acids. For the CDR3, the DNA is TGTGCCAGCGGTCCTCGGGACAGGAGGAAACCCCTCCACTTT. As protein: CASGPRDRRKPLHF.

The rearrangement joins TRBV6-5 to TRBJ2-5; 12 nucleotides align to TRBD2. The length of the CDR3 is 15 residues. After removal of 6 bases from V and 4 bases from J, the junction contained 6 bases not matched to a gene. Germline V gives CDR1 MNHEY, CDR2 SVGAGI. CDR3 DNA sequence: TGTGCCAGCAGGCCGACTAGCGGGAGTGCAGAGACCCAGTACTTC. This encodes CASRPTSGSAETQYF.

The chain couples TRBV7-6 to TRBJ2-5; a possible D gene is TRBD2 (5 bases). Trimming took off 2 bases at V and 5 bases at J, with 6 bases between the two ends. The germline CDR1 and CDR2 sequences are SGHVS and FNYEAQ. The CDR3 extends over 12 amino acids. The CDR3 DNA sequence: TGTGCCAGCAGCTTATTAGCGGAGACCCAGTACTTC. It codes for CASSLLAETQYF.

The CDR3, as DNA: TGTGCCTGGAGCCTCGGACTAGCGGGAGGGGGCGAGCAGTACTTC. Its translation is CAWSLGLAGGGEQYF. V gene TRBV30 combines with J gene TRBJ2-7, with 15 bases identical to TRBD2. The CDR3 extends over 15 amino acids. The V gene's germline CDR1 is GTSNPN and CDR2 SVGIG (reference sequence). V was clipped by 3 bases and J by 6 bases; unmatched bases: 6.

The chain has TRBV30 and TRBJ1-4; D gene ambiguous. Germline V gene lookup returns CDR1 GTSNPN and CDR2 SVGIG (reference sequence). V was clipped by 0 bases and J by 5 bases, with 13 bases between them. The CDR3 totals 15 residues. Written as DNA, the CDR3 is TGTGCCTGGAGTGTAAGAGGGAGCAGGAATGAAAAACTGTTTTTT. It translates to CAWSVRGSRNEKLFF.

The CDR3 nucleotides read TGCGCCTCCCAGGGGAGACAGGGGGCGAACACCGGGGAGCTGTTTTTT. This encodes CASQGRQGANTGELFF. This chain uses TRBV29-1 with TRBJ2-2; 9 bases align to TRBD1. CDR1 SQVTM and CDR2 ANQGSEA come from the germline V gene. This CDR3 spans 16 amino acids.

The chain recombines TRBV18 with TRBJ2-5, with D possibly being TRBD1 (6 bases). Deletions cut 5 bases from V and 4 bases from J, with 11 bases between. Looked up from germline, CDR1 is KGHSH and CDR2 is LQKENI. The CDR3 runs 13 residues. The CDR3 reads CASSSLGGETQYF. CDR3 sequence (DNA): TGTGCCAGCTCATCCCTAGGGGGAGAGACCCAGTACTTC.

The chain is built from TRBV6-6 and TRBJ2-5, with a tentative D call TRBD2 (5 bases). CDR1 is MNHNY and CDR2 is SVGAGI in the germline V gene (reference sequence). The V end was cut by 0 bases, the J end by 5 bases, with 10 bases between. This CDR3 has 14 residues. The CDR3 here is CASSYSVLAETQYF. CDR3 DNA: TGTGCCAGCAGTTACTCGGTCCTAGCTGAGACCCAGTACTTC.

This chain uses TRBV6-1 with TRBJ1-1; no reliable D call. Germline V gene lookup returns CDR1 MNHNS and CDR2 SASEGT. Trimming removed 6 bases from V and 5 bases from J, with 16 bases in between. The CDR3 contains 14 residues. CDR3 region: CASSPYYGDTEAFF. CDR3 sequence (DNA): TGTGCCAGCAGCCCCTACTATGGCGATACTGAAGCTTTCTTT.

This rearrangement joins TRBV15 to TRBJ1-4; TRBD1 is a possible D gene (5 bases). Trimming took 3 bases from V and 5 from J, leaving 16 bases between them. Germline V gives CDR1 LNHNV, CDR2 YYDKDF (reference sequence). The CDR3 extends over 16 amino acids. The CDR3 nucleotides read TGTGCCACCAGCAGCCCTAGACAGAGTTTAAATGAAAAACTGTTTTTT. Translated: CATSSPRQSLNEKLFF. Full variable domain (outside the CDR3, taken from reference TRBV15 and TRBJ1-4): DAMVIQNPRYQVTQFGKPVTLSCSQTLNHNVMYWYQQKSSQAPKLLFHYYDKDFNNEADTPDNFQSRRPNTSFCFLDIRSPGLGDTAMYLCATSSPRQSLNEKLFFGSGTQLSVL.

The chain has TRBV5-4 and TRBJ2-1, with 11 bases lining up with TRBD2. The CDR3 has 15 amino acids. Germline V CDR1 and CDR2: SGHNT, YYREEE (reference sequence). With 2 bases clipped from V and 10 bases from J, the junction kept 8 bases outside the gene matches. CDR3 sequence: CASSLLAGAQEEQFF. CDR3 sequence (DNA): TGTGCCAGCAGCTTACTAGCGGGGGCCCAGGAAGAGCAGTTCTTC.

The chain uses TRBV19 and TRBJ2-3; possible D gene TRBD2, 6 bases. The CDR3 covers 17 residues. Trimming stripped 3 bases from V and 2 bases from J, with 18 bases between. Germline CDR1 and CDR2: LNHDA and SQIVND (reference sequence). The CDR3 region has the DNA TGTGCCAGTAGTATCGGCGGGGCGGCAAAATTCACAGATACGCAGTATTTT. Its translation is CASSIGGAAKFTDTQYF. Drawing the rest from reference TRBV19 and TRBJ2-3, the complete variable domain is DGGITQSPKYLFRKEGQNVTLSCEQNLNHDAMYWYRQDPGQGLRLIYYSQIVNDFQKGDIAEGYSVSREKKESFPLTVTSAQKNPTAFYLCASSIGGAAKFTDTQYFGPGTRLTVL.

This chain uses TRBV6-1 with TRBJ2-2, with TRBD2 matching 8 bases. V shed 10 bases, J shed 3 bases, and the junction held 7 bases outside the gene matches. Germline V gene data show CDR1 as MNHNS and CDR2 as SASEGT. There are 14 residues in the CDR3. This CDR3 is CANGGDEDTGELFF. The CDR3 nucleotides read TGTGCCAACGGGGGGGATGAAGACACCGGGGAGCTGTTTTTT.

The V gene is TRBV5-1, the J gene TRBJ2-2; 11 positions agree with TRBD2. This CDR3 comprises 16 residues. Germline-derived CDR1 and CDR2 are SGHRS and YFSETQ. Unmatched junction bases numbered 11, after V lost 5 bases and J lost 8 bases. The CDR3 coding sequence is TGCGCCAGCAGACACCTAGCGGGGGGCCTTCGAGGGGAGCTGTTTTTT. Translating gives CASRHLAGGLRGELFF. The whole variable domain, filled in from reference TRBV5-1 and TRBJ2-2, reads KAGVTQTPRYLIKTRGQQVTLSCSPISGHRSVSWYQQTPGQGLQFLFEYFSETQRNKGNFPGRFSGRQFSNSRSEMNVSTLELGDSALYLCASRHLAGGLRGELFFGEGSRLTVL.

The V and J genes are TRBV28 and TRBJ2-1; D is perhaps TRBD2 (5 bases). Trimming removed 2 bases at V and 9 bases at J, with 14 bases between. The length of the CDR3 is 14 residues. In germline, CDR1 is MDHEN, CDR2 SYDVKM. DNA of the CDR3: TGTGCCAGCAGTTTAGTGGCTCCCCGGGGTGAGCAGTTCTTC. Its translation is CASSLVAPRGEQFF.

The chain carries TRBV9 and TRBJ2-3, with 9 nucleotides matching TRBD2. The germline V gene encodes CDR1 SGDLS and CDR2 YYNGEE. The CDR3 consists of 17 residues. V lost 4 bases, J lost 5 bases, and 14 bases stayed unmatched. Here the CDR3 reads CASSTPSAGGPVDTQYF. The CDR3 DNA reads TGTGCCAGCAGCACCCCCTCCGCGGGAGGGCCAGTAGATACGCAGTATTTT.